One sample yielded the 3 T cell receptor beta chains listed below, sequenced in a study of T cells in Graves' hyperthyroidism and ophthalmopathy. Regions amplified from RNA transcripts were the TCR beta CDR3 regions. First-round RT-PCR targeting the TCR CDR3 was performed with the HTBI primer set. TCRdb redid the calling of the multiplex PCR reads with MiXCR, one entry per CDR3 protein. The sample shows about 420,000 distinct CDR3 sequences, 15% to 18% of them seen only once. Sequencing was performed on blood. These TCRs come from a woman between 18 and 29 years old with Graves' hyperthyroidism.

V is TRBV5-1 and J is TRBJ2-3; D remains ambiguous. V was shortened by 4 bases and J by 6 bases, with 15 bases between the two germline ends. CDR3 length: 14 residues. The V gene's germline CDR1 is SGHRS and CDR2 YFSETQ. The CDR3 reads CASSPTLSEDTQYF. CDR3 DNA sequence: TGCGCCAGCAGCCCGACCCTGTCGGAGGATACGCAGTATTTT.

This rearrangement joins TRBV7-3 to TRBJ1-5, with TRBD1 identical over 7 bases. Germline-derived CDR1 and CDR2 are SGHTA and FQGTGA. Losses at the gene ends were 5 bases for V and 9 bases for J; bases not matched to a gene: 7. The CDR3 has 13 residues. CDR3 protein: CASSTRTGAPQHF. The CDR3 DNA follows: TGTGCCAGCAGCACCCGGACAGGCGCGCCCCAGCATTTT. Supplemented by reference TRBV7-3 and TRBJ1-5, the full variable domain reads GAGVSQTPSNKVTEKGKYVELRCDPISGHTALYWYRQSLGQGPEFLIYFQGTGAADDSGLPNDRFFAVRPEGSVSTLKIQRTERGDSAVYLCASSTRTGAPQHFGDGTRLSIL.

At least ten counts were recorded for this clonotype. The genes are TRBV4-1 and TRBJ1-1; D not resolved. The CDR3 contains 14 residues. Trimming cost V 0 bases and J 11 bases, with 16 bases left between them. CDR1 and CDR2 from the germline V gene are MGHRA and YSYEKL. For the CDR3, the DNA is TGCGCCAGCAGCCAAGATCCGGTCTGGAGTGCGGCTTTCTTT. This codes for CASSQDPVWSAAFF.